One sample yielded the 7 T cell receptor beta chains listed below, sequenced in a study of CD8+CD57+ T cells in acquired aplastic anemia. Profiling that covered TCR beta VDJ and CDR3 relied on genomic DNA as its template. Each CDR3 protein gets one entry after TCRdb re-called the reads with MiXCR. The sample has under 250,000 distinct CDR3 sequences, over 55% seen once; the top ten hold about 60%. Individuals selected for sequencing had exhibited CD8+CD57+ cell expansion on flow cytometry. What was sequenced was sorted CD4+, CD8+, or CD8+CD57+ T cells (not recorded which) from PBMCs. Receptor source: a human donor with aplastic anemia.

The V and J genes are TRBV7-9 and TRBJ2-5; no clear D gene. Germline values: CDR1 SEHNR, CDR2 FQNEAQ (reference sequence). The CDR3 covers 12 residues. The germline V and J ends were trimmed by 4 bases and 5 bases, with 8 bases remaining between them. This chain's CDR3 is CASSSFQETQYF. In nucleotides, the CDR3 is TGTGCCAGCAGCTCCTTCCAGGAGACCCAGTACTTC.

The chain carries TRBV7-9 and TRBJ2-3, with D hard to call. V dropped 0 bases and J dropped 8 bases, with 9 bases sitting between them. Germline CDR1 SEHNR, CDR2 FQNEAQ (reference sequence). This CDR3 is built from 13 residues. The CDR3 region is CASSLATLGTQYF. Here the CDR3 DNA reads TGTGCCAGCAGCTTAGCAACCTTGGGTACGCAGTATTTT.

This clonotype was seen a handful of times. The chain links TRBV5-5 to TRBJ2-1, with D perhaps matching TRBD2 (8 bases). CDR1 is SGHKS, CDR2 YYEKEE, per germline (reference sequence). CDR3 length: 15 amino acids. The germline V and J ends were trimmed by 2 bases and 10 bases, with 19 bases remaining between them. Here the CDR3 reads CASSLGTGGGLEQFF. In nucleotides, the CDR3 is TGTGCCAGCAGCTTAGGGACGGGAGGGGGCCTCGAGCAGTTCTTC.

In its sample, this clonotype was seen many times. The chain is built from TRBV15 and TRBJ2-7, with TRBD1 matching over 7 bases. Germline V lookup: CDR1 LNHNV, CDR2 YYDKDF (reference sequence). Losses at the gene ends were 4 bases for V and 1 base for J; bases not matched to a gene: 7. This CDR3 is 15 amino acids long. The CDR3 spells CATSKTQGPSYEQYF. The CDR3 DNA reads TGTGCCACCAGCAAAACACAGGGGCCATCCTACGAGCAGTACTTC.

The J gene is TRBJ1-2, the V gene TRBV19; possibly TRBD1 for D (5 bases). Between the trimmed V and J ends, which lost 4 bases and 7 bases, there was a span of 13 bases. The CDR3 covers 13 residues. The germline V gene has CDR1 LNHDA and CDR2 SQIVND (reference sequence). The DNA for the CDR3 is TGTGCCAGTAGTACAGGGACTATCGCTGGCTACACCTTC. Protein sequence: CASSTGTIAGYTF. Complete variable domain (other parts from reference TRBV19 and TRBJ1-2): DGGITQSPKYLFRKEGQNVTLSCEQNLNHDAMYWYRQDPGQGLRLIYYSQIVNDFQKGDIAEGYSVSREKKESFPLTVTSAQKNPTAFYLCASSTGTIAGYTFGSGTRLTVV.

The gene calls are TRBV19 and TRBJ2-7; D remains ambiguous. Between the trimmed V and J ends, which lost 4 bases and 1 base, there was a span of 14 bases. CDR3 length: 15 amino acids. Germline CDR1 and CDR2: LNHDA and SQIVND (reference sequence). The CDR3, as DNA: TGTGCCAGTAGTAAGTTCCAGTCACCGTCCTACGAGCAGTACTTC. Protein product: CASSKFQSPSYEQYF.

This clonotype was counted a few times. The CDR3 bases are TGTGCCAGCAGCTTGGACAGGCAGGAGCAGTACTTC. This gives the protein CASSLDRQEQYF. V usage is TRBV7-8 and J usage is TRBJ2-7; TRBD1 matches at 7 bases. Germline CDR1 is SGHVS and CDR2 is FQNEAQ. Trimming cost V 3 bases and J 7 bases; bases outside gene matches: 3. The CDR3 is made up of 12 amino acids.